What follows are 9 T cell receptor beta chains derived from one specimen sequenced in a study of CD8+ T cells in alopecia areata. Extraction of RNA preceded its reverse transcription into cDNA, which served as the sequencing template. TCRdb's table, derived via immunoSEQ multiplex PCR, lists solely in-frame clones and lacks some. The top ten hold less than 1% of the sample, which has approximately 150,000 clones, approximately 50% seen once. Source: CD4+ T cells sorted from blood, taken at week 0. The receptor source for this set is a human donor with alopecia areata.

This sequence joins TRBV29-1 and TRBJ2-5, with TRBD2 as a possible D gene (5 bases). V lost 6 bases and J lost 5, with 25 bases in between. This CDR3 is built from 16 residues. Germline V gene sequence: CDR1 SQVTM, CDR2 ANQGSEA. The CDR3 DNA sequence: TGCAGCGTCGTGGGTGGAGGAGGCCAGGTTTGGGAGACCCAGTACTTC. This translates into CSVVGGGGQVWETQYF. Looking up the rest from reference TRBV29-1 and TRBJ2-5 gives the full variable domain: SAVISQKPSRDICQRGTSLTIQCQVDSQVTMMFWYRQQPGQSLTLIATANQGSEATYESGFVIDKFPISRPNLTFSTLTVSNMSPEDSSIYLCSVVGGGGQVWETQYFGPGTRLLVL.

The genes are TRBV7-3 and TRBJ2-6; D uncertain. The CDR3 consists of 13 residues. V gave up 5 bases and J gave up 4 bases, with 6 bases separating them. CDR1 SGHTA and CDR2 FQGTGA come from the germline V gene. This CDR3 is CASSPLGANVLTF. In DNA, the CDR3 is TGTGCCAGCAGCCCTCTCGGGGCCAACGTCCTGACTTTC.

The gene calls are TRBV4-1 and TRBJ2-1, with TRBD2 matching over 11 bases. The CDR3 consists of 15 residues. Germline V gene lookup returns CDR1 MGHRA and CDR2 YSYEKL. With 3 bases clipped from V and 3 bases from J, the junction kept 1 base outside the gene matches. CDR3 nucleotide sequence: TGCGCCAGCAGCCAGGGACTAGCGGTCTACAATGAGCAGTTCTTC. Amino acids: CASSQGLAVYNEQFF.

The J gene is TRBJ2-1, the V gene TRBV5-5; D is unclear. Trimming removed 0 bases at V and 9 bases at J, with 7 bases between. The CDR3 covers 12 residues. Germline V gene sequence: CDR1 SGHKS, CDR2 YYEKEE (reference sequence). The CDR3 DNA is TGTGCCAGCAGCTTGGCCGTGGGTGAGCAGTTCTTC. It codes for CASSLAVGEQFF.

The chain uses TRBV10-3 and TRBJ1-2, with TRBD1 as a possible D gene (6 bases). The germline V gene encodes CDR1 ENHRY and CDR2 SYGVKD. The CDR3 is 14 amino acids. Trimming pared 6 bases from V and 3 bases from J, leaving 14 bases between. CDR3 DNA: TGTGCCATCAGAGCTCAGGGGAGTCACTATGGCTACACCTTC. It specifies CAIRAQGSHYGYTF.

There are a few counts of this clone. The rearrangement uses TRBV30 and TRBJ2-1; 9 nucleotides align to TRBD2. The J segment lost 9 bases and the V segment lost 1 base, leaving 7 bases of the junction unmatched. CDR1 is GTSNPN, CDR2 SVGIG, per germline (reference sequence). There are 14 residues in the CDR3. CDR3 in amino acids: CAWSGREGLFEQFF. The CDR3 nucleotides read TGTGCCTGGAGTGGGCGGGAGGGCCTATTTGAGCAGTTCTTC.

This clone has just a few counts. The chain couples TRBV29-1 to TRBJ2-3, with D unresolved. Per germline, CDR1 SQVTM and CDR2 ANQGSEA. The germline V and J ends were trimmed by 7 bases and 4 bases, with 6 bases remaining between them. The CDR3 is made up of 10 amino acids. CDR3 sequence (DNA): TGCAGCGACGGATCAGATACGCAGTATTTT. Protein sequence: CSDGSDTQYF.

The V call is TRBV6-5, the J call TRBJ1-4; 12 bases are shared with TRBD1. The germline CDR1 and CDR2 sequences are MNHEY and SVGAGI. The CDR3 runs 15 residues. With 4 bases clipped from V and 8 bases from J, the junction kept 5 bases outside the gene matches. The CDR3 bases are TGTGCCAGCAGTTCTGGGACAGGGGGCATGGAAAAACTGTTTTTT. This codes for CASSSGTGGMEKLFF.

The chain recombines TRBV30 with TRBJ1-2; no reliable D call. The CDR3 is 12 residues long. Germline V gene data show CDR1 as GTSNPN and CDR2 as SVGIG (reference sequence). V was shortened by 4 bases and J by 2 bases, with 8 bases between the two germline ends. The CDR3 DNA reads TGTGCCTGGACAGGTCCGAACTATGGCTACACCTTC. It specifies CAWTGPNYGYTF.